These 5 T cell receptor beta chains share one sample of origin, sequenced in a study of T-cell memory formation after mild COVID-19 (dated by TCRdb to the early 2020s). Libraries were prepared through 5' RACE. The run used an Illumina NovaSeq 6000. TCRdb applied fastp at Q25 and MiXCR to the public reads, then kept only in-frame beta chains. Under each unique CDR3 protein, matching rows form one entry showing the most common genes and DNA. Present in this sample are roughly 250,000 distinct CDR3 sequences, about a sixth of which were seen just once. The ten biggest clones cover 22% of the sample. The sequencing sample was made of PBMCs or a T cell subset sorted from them (not recorded which). The source is a man younger than 35 who had mild COVID-19 (a few samples of this study predate the infection). The sample titles of this study are shuffled in the database, so cell type and time point are left out; the donor was told from shared clones.

The V gene is TRBV7-8, the J gene TRBJ2-1, with 14 bases lining up with TRBD2. The CDR3 covers 16 residues. The germline V gene encodes CDR1 SGHVS and CDR2 FQNEAQ. V trimming: 5 bases; J trimming: 7 bases; junction bases outside the gene matches: 7. This chain's CDR3 is CASSPSGLAGGNEQFF. The CDR3 bases are TGTGCCAGCAGCCCATCCGGACTAGCGGGGGGAAATGAGCAGTTCTTC.

The chain joins TRBV12-3 or TRBV12-4 to TRBJ1-5; D uncertain. The CDR3 covers 12 residues. Trimming removed 5 bases from V and 11 bases from J, with 13 bases in between. CDR3: CASSVEVGTQHF. The CDR3 coding sequence is TGTGCCAGCAGTGTGGAGGTGGGGACCCAGCATTTT.

This clonotype was seen more than once but under ten times. The chain recombines TRBV12-3 or TRBV12-4 with TRBJ2-1; no reliable D call. Trimming stripped 3 bases from V and 8 bases from J, with 8 bases between. The CDR3 is 12 residues long. CDR3 coding DNA: TGTGCCAGCAGTTTTACCCCGGATGAGCAGTTCTTC. It is translated as CASSFTPDEQFF.

This clonotype has a handful of counts. This chain joins TRBV2 and TRBJ2-5, with 7 bases identical to TRBD2. The CDR3 contains 14 residues. V lost 4 bases, J lost 5 bases, and 7 bases stayed unmatched. Germline loops: CDR1 SNHLY, CDR2 FYNNEI. CDR3 sequence (DNA): TGTGCCAGCAGTGTGACGGCGGGGGAGGAGACCCAGTACTTC. Encoded protein: CASSVTAGEETQYF. The full variable domain, with the rest looked up from reference TRBV2 and TRBJ2-5, is EPEVTQTPSHQVTQMGQEVILRCVPISNHLYFYWYRQILGQKVEFLVSFYNNEISEKSEIFDDQFSVERPDGSNFTLKIRSTKLEDSAMYFCASSVTAGEETQYFGPGTRLLVL.

This clonotype was seen once. V gene TRBV7-8 combines with J gene TRBJ2-1; perhaps TRBD2 as D (5 bases). Trimming cost V 2 bases and J 12 bases, with 14 bases left between them. Germline CDR1 and CDR2: SGHVS and FQNEAQ. The CDR3 sequence is 13 residues long. CDR3 in amino acids: CASSLSVGEGQFF. CDR3 coding DNA: TGTGCCAGCAGCTTATCCGTCGGGGAAGGGCAGTTCTTC.